Detailed here is one TCR beta chain. CDR1 is LGHNA, CDR2 YNFKEQ, per germline. The CDR3 totals 15 residues. Trimming removed 0 bases from V and 4 bases from J, with 11 bases in between. This sample is drawn from a study of blood T cell repertoires in COVID-19. At the level of the study: Material from acute and convalescent COVID-19 was sourced from the United States, Italy and Spain. The cDNA or gDNA used as material had been derived from T cells, B-cell-depleted T cells, or PBMCs.

As processed by the authors: For nucleated cells, counts were estimated from reference gene primer amplification. Some clones are missing from TCRdb's copy, which holds only in-frame ones; the method was immunoSEQ multiplex PCR. That table furnishes V, J and clone size, whereas the DNA furnished D and trimming. The sample holds around 260,000 clones; around 80% are singletons and the top ten take roughly 4%. The genes are TRBV4-2 and TRBJ2-3; tentatively, D is TRBD2 (5 bases). This receptor was identified in a man between 60 and 75 years old with acute or convalescent COVID-19. The sample was peripheral blood. CDR3 residues: CASSQEWRRADTQYF. The CDR3 coding sequence is TGTGCCAGCAGCCAAGAGTGGCGGCGGGCAGATACGCAGTATTTT.